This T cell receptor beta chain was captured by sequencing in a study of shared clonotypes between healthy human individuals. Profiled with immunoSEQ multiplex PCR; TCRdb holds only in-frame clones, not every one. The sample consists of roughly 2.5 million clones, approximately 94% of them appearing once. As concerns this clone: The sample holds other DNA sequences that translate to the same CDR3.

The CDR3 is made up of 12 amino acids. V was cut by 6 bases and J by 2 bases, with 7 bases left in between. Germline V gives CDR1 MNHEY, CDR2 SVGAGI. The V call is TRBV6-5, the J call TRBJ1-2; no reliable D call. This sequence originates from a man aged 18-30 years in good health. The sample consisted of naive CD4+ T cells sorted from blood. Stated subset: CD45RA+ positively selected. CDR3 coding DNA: TGTGCCAGCAGCCAGGACAACTATGGCTACACCTTC. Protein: CASSQDNYGYTF.